This T cell receptor beta chain is from a study of cytomegalovirus exposure and HLA in healthy donors. This CDR3 has 16 amino acids. V gave up 3 bases and J gave up 1 base; unmatched junction bases: 4. Per the germline V gene, CDR1 is SGDLS and CDR2 is YYNGEE. Details on this clone: Its antigen is not known.

While unrecorded immune exposures were likely, the donors were nominally healthy when sampled. Findings and caveats of the study: The CMV antigen specificity of a few CMV-associated chains was confirmed through in vitro analysis. In a later analysis, a missense DCLRE1C variant was linked to TCR beta V- and J-gene trimming.

Primers included in the PCR were 60 Vbeta and 13 Jbeta primers. Some clones are missing from TCRdb's copy, which holds only in-frame ones; the method was immunoSEQ multiplex PCR. The sample has fewer than 95,000 clones, just over 75% seen once; the top ten hold 0.57%. This chain links TRBV9 with TRBJ2-5, with 12 bases identical to TRBD2. The TCR sequence derives from a man aged 30 to 45 in good health and CMV-seronegative. The sample was PBMCs. CDR3 sequence: CASSAGLAGPQETQYF. In nucleotides, the CDR3 is TGTGCCAGCAGCGCTGGACTAGCGGGGCCCCAAGAGACCCAGTACTTC.